Given below is one TCR beta chain in context. The target antigen is unknown. This sample stems from a study of post-analysis software for immune sequencing data. Background on the study: There were relapsing-remitting, secondary progressive and progressive-relapsing multiple sclerosis among the disease courses included.

Study-wide results and caveats: Among 5 or 6 TRBV segments more frequent in patients than controls were TRBV5-6, TRBV5-1 and TRBV20-1.

Per germline, CDR1 KGHDR and CDR2 SFDVKD. V was pared by 12 bases and J by 7 bases, with 18 bases between. The CDR3 has 13 residues. Tagging with unique molecular identifiers was a feature of the TCR beta cDNA libraries. TCRdb fed the PCR reads into MiXCR, producing one record per CDR3 protein. The table shows roughly 800,000 distinct CDR3 sequences, with more than 45% occurring only once. The receptor was derived from a girl between 10 and 17 years old with multiple sclerosis. V usage is TRBV24-1 and J usage is TRBJ1-5; maybe TRBD1 (6 bases). Sequencing used blood. The CDR3 sequence: CAVGARGGQPQHF. The CDR3 DNA reads as TGTGCCGTGGGGGCCAGGGGTGGCCAGCCCCAGCATTTT.